Reported below is one T cell receptor beta chain. The treatment was: approximately 18 received Ad26.COV2.S at low or high dose, single or two shots; several received placebo; per-sample allocation not given. Samples were taken on day 63 after the first vaccine or placebo injection. It was an adult aged 18-55 years in Boston who was the donor. This specimen comes from a study of Ad26.COV2.S vaccination and SARS-CoV-2 variants. At the level of the study: Donor was in the COV1001 Ad26.COV2.S trial arm. Intramuscular Ad26.COV2.S at 5x10^10 or 1x10^11 viral particles.

Deletions cut 5 bases from V and 5 bases from J, with 8 bases between. The CDR3 contains 12 residues. Using immunoSEQ multiplex PCR, the repertoire was profiled, and TCRdb retains in-frame clones only, with some absent. The table records some 420,000 clones, approximately 88% of them present only once. The genes are TRBV12-3 or TRBV12-4 and TRBJ2-3; no reliable D call. The receptor was isolated from a person between 18 and 59 years old who received the Ad26.COV2.S COVID-19 vaccine or a placebo. Sequenced material: peripheral blood, taken in a trial of Ad26.COV2.S vaccine versus placebo. CDR3 protein: CASSRTEDTQYF. In DNA, the CDR3 is TGTGCCAGCAGTCGGACGGAAGATACGCAGTATTTT.